The 29 T cell receptor beta chains below all came from one sample that was sequenced in a study of OX40 agonist ivuxolimab in advanced cancers. Sequenced by immunoSEQ multiplex PCR; TCRdb stores in-frame clones only, minus some. This repertoire shows some 98,000 clones, roughly 90% found once; its top ten account for about 0.31%. The sample was CD4+ or CD8+ T cells sorted from blood, taken in a trial of the OX40 agonist ivuxolimab. These receptors originate from an adult with an advanced solid tumor such as melanoma, head and neck, liver or kidney cancer.

CDR3 sequence (DNA): TGTGCCAGCAGCTCCCGAGGGACGACCCAAGAGACCCAGTACTTC. This translates into CASSSRGTTQETQYF. This rearrangement joins TRBV7-9 to TRBJ2-5; either TRBD1 or TRBD2 may supply D (5 bases each). Per the germline V gene, CDR1 is SEHNR and CDR2 is FQNEAQ (reference sequence). V was cut by 4 bases and J by 1 base, with 13 bases left in between. The CDR3 is made up of 15 amino acids.

This rearrangement joins TRBV9 to TRBJ2-3, with D perhaps matching TRBD2 (6 bases). V lost 3 bases to trimming and J lost 2 bases, with 16 bases between them. There are 16 residues in the CDR3. The germline V gene encodes CDR1 SGDLS and CDR2 YYNGEE. The CDR3 loop reads CASSAFGGANTDTQYF. CDR3 DNA sequence: TGTGCCAGCAGCGCTTTTGGCGGGGCCAACACAGATACGCAGTATTTT.

This chain joins TRBV5-4 and TRBJ2-1, with a tentative D call TRBD2 (6 bases). Trimming removed 4 bases from V and 5 bases from J, with 19 bases in between. CDR3 length: 16 amino acids. Looked up from germline, CDR1 is SGHNT and CDR2 is YYREEE (reference sequence). Written as DNA, the CDR3 is TGTGCCAGCAGCCAGGGAGGACGGGAGATCCACAATGAGCAGTTCTTC. It translates to CASSQGGREIHNEQFF. Variable domain in full (rest from reference TRBV5-4 and TRBJ2-1): ETGVTQSPTHLIKTRGQQVTLRCSSQSGHNTVSWYQQALGQGPQFIFQYYREEENGRGNFPPRFSGLQFPNYSSELNVNALELDDSALYLCASSQGGREIHNEQFFGPGTRLTVL.

The chain combines TRBV28 with TRBJ1-2, with 7 bases aligning to TRBD1. With 4 bases clipped from V and 1 base from J, the junction kept 6 bases outside the gene matches. Germline assignment: CDR1 MDHEN and CDR2 SYDVKM. This CDR3 contains 15 residues. CDR3 region: CASSYRQGFNYGYTF. The CDR3 DNA reads TGTGCCAGCAGTTATAGACAGGGTTTTAACTATGGCTACACCTTC.

This clone was recorded only once. This chain links TRBV14 with TRBJ2-1, with D unresolved. The CDR3 spans 12 residues. CDR1 SGHDN and CDR2 FVKESK come from the germline V gene. Between the trimmed V and J ends, which lost 4 bases and 8 bases, there was a span of 9 bases. The CDR3 DNA reads as TGTGCCAGCAGCCGCGCCGGGTATGAGCAGTTCTTC. This sequence encodes CASSRAGYEQFF. Looking up the rest from reference TRBV14 and TRBJ2-1 gives the full variable domain: EAGVTQFPSHSVIEKGQTVTLRCDPISGHDNLYWYRRVMGKEIKFLLHFVKESKQDESGMPNNRFLAERTGGTYSTLKVQPAELEDSGVYFCASSRAGYEQFFGPGTRLTVL.

Details on this clone: A read error may account for a junction end that differs from germline. The CDR3 DNA sequence: TGTGCCAGCAGTGACTCCGGGACGCAGAACTACGAGCAGTACTTC. It encodes CASSDSGTQNYEQYF. The chain is built from TRBV6-5 and TRBJ2-7, with D tentatively TRBD1 or TRBD2 (5 bases each). The CDR3 runs to 15 residues. Per the germline V gene, CDR1 is MNHEY and CDR2 is SVGAGI.

This chain uses TRBV5-1 with TRBJ2-7, with D maybe TRBD2 (6 bases). V lost 2 bases and J lost 6, with 21 bases in between. The CDR3 has 16 residues. CDR1 is SGHRS and CDR2 is YFSETQ in the germline V gene. The CDR3 DNA reads as TGCGCCAGCAGCTTTCTCGGCGGGACCTATCAGGCCGAGCAGTACTTC. Amino acids: CASSFLGGTYQAEQYF.

The V gene is TRBV5-1, the J gene TRBJ2-5, with 11 bases lining up with TRBD1. The ends lost 0 bases at V and 1 base at J; junction bases unmatched: 2. Germline loops: CDR1 SGHRS, CDR2 YFSETQ. The CDR3 has 16 amino acids. CDR3 residues: CASSLGGTGGQETQYF. The DNA of the CDR3 is TGCGCCAGCAGCTTGGGTGGGACAGGGGGCCAAGAGACCCAGTACTTC.

The chain uses TRBV5-1 and TRBJ2-5; the D gene is possibly TRBD1 (6 bases). The CDR3 has 15 residues. The V end lost 0 bases, the J end lost 4 bases, and 13 bases lay between the germline ends. Germline V gene lookup returns CDR1 SGHRS and CDR2 YFSETQ. The CDR3 loop reads CASSLGGLGLETQYF. The CDR3 DNA sequence: TGCGCCAGCAGCTTGGGGGGGCTGGGTCTAGAGACCCAGTACTTC.

This chain uses TRBV6-5 with TRBJ2-6; a weak D match, TRBD1 (5 bases). Germline CDR1 is MNHEY and CDR2 is SVGAGI. The CDR3 length is 14 residues. Trimming took off 6 bases at V and 5 bases at J, with 11 bases between the two ends. The CDR3 sequence: CASRQGVRANVLTF. The CDR3 DNA is TGTGCCAGCAGGCAAGGGGTACGGGCCAACGTCCTGACTTTC.

This chain connects TRBV4-1 to TRBJ2-5; the D gene could be TRBD1 or TRBD2 (6 bases each). This CDR3 has 16 residues. Trimming pared 0 bases from V and 3 bases from J, leaving 14 bases between. In germline, CDR1 is MGHRA, CDR2 YSYEKL. Here the CDR3 reads CASSQERGTPKETQYF. CDR3 coding DNA: TGCGCCAGCAGCCAAGAGCGCGGGACACCCAAAGAGACCCAGTACTTC.

A note on this clone: Different DNA sequences within this sample yield the same CDR3. The V and J genes are TRBV18 and TRBJ2-7; the match to TRBD2 covers 10 bases. With 2 bases clipped from V and 5 bases from J, the junction kept 3 bases outside the gene matches. The CDR3 runs to 14 residues. The germline gives CDR1 KGHSH, CDR2 LQKENI. CDR3 amino acids: CASSPSLAGDEQYF. As DNA, the CDR3 is TGTGCCAGCTCACCAAGTCTAGCGGGAGACGAGCAGTACTTC.

V is TRBV28 and J is TRBJ1-5; no reliable D call. The CDR3 is made up of 14 amino acids. CDR1 and CDR2 from the germline V gene are MDHEN and SYDVKM. Trimming took 7 bases from V and 4 from J, leaving 14 bases between them. CDR3 in amino acids: CASNPVSVNQPQHF. Written as DNA, the CDR3 is TGTGCCAGCAATCCGGTGTCCGTTAATCAGCCCCAGCATTTT.

The rearrangement links TRBV25-1 to TRBJ1-2; TRBD1 is a possible D gene (5 bases). Germline V lookup: CDR1 MGHDK, CDR2 SYGVNS. The CDR3 runs 13 residues. V dropped 9 bases and J dropped 7 bases, with 18 bases sitting between them. The CDR3 DNA is TGTGCCAGTGGAGAGGCAGGGACCAGTGGCTACACCTTC. It codes for CASGEAGTSGYTF.

The V call is TRBV28, the J call TRBJ2-3; 7 positions match TRBD2. CDR3 length: 15 amino acids. With V trimmed by 7 bases and J by 7 bases, 14 bases remained unmatched. Germline values: CDR1 MDHEN, CDR2 SYDVKM. The CDR3 region is CASKTSGNKANTQYF. The CDR3 region has the DNA TGTGCCAGCAAGACCAGCGGGAATAAAGCGAATACGCAGTATTTT.

V gene TRBV6-1 combines with J gene TRBJ2-2, with TRBD1 as a possible D gene (5 bases). The ends were cut back, 4 bases at V and 3 bases at J, with 6 bases in the middle. Looked up from germline, CDR1 is MNHNS and CDR2 is SASEGT. The CDR3 consists of 13 residues. The CDR3 here is CASSAGYTGELFF. As DNA, the CDR3 is TGTGCCAGCAGTGCAGGGTACACCGGGGAGCTGTTTTTT.

This sequence joins TRBV27 and TRBJ1-1, with TRBD1 identical over 7 bases. This CDR3 is 12 amino acids long. Germline V gene data show CDR1 as MNHEY and CDR2 as SMNVEV (reference sequence). V was clipped by 6 bases and J by 4 bases; unmatched bases: 2. CDR3 protein: CASSRGGTEAFF. The CDR3 bases are TGTGCCAGCAGCAGGGGGGGCACTGAAGCTTTCTTT.

For the CDR3, the DNA is TGCGCCAGCAGCCAAGATTCAGTACTAGCGGGTCCCTCCCTAGGGAATGAGCAGTTCTTC. This gives the protein CASSQDSVLAGPSLGNEQFF. The chain is built from TRBV4-3 and TRBJ2-1; 9 bases line up with TRBD2. There are 20 residues in the CDR3. Germline lookup yields CDR1 LGHNA and CDR2 YSLEER. V shed 0 bases and J 7 bases; nucleotides not matched to a gene: 19.

V gene TRBV7-8 combines with J gene TRBJ1-3; D is ambiguous. CDR1 and CDR2 from the germline V gene are SGHVS and FQNEAQ. V gave up 2 bases and J gave up 0 bases, with 8 bases separating them. This CDR3 contains 15 residues. CDR3 in DNA: TGTGCCAGCAGCTTACTGGTGTTCTCTGGAAACACCATATATTTT. Its protein product is CASSLLVFSGNTIYF.

CDR3 protein: CASSATGEGNTIYF. The CDR3 DNA reads as TGTGCCAGCAGCGCGACAGGGGAAGGAAACACCATATATTTT. The V call is TRBV9, the J call TRBJ1-3, with 8 bases that match TRBD1. V dropped 3 bases and J dropped 4; count of bases not matched to a gene: 3. There are 14 residues in the CDR3. Germline CDR1 reads SGDLS; CDR2 reads YYNGEE.

The J gene is TRBJ1-1, the V gene TRBV2, with TRBD1 matching 7 bases. Germline trimming cut 1 base from V and 2 bases from J; bases unmatched to any gene: 7. The CDR3 covers 16 residues. In germline, CDR1 is SNHLY, CDR2 FYNNEI. CDR3: CASSEEGGRANTEAFF. In nucleotides, the CDR3 is TGTGCCAGCAGTGAAGAAGGGGGCAGGGCCAACACTGAAGCTTTCTTT.

The chain links TRBV19 to TRBJ2-1, with 10 bases aligning to TRBD2. Losses at the gene ends were 5 bases for V and 12 bases for J; bases not matched to a gene: 10. This CDR3 has 14 amino acids. Germline lookup yields CDR1 LNHDA and CDR2 SQIVND (reference sequence). CDR3 sequence reads: CASSPGLASKVQFF. CDR3 DNA: TGTGCCAGTAGTCCGGGACTAGCGAGTAAGGTGCAGTTCTTC.

V is TRBV5-4 and J is TRBJ2-1; D possibly corresponds to TRBD1 (5 bases). The V gene lost 1 base and the J gene lost 9 bases, with 14 bases spanning the gap. The CDR3 loop spans 14 amino acids. The V gene's germline CDR1 is SGHNT and CDR2 YYREEE (reference sequence). DNA of the CDR3: TGTGCCAGCAGCTTGAGGGGTTCCTACGTTGAGCAGTTCTTC. Translating it yields CASSLRGSYVEQFF.

The chain is built from TRBV18 and TRBJ2-1, with D perhaps given as TRBD1 or TRBD2 (5 bases each). The CDR3 is 13 residues long. Trimming cost V 3 bases and J 6 bases, with 9 bases left between them. The germline gives CDR1 KGHSH, CDR2 LQKENI. The CDR3 bases are TGTGCCAGCTCACCCGGGGCGGGCAATGAGCAGTTCTTC. This translates into CASSPGAGNEQFF.

The genes are TRBV4-3 and TRBJ2-1; 13 bases match TRBD2. Trimming cost V 2 bases and J 4 bases; bases outside gene matches: 2. There are 16 residues in the CDR3. CDR1 and CDR2 from the germline V gene are LGHNA and YSLEER. In DNA, the CDR3 is TGCGCCAGCAGCCAATCACTAGCGGGAGGGTACAATGAGCAGTTCTTC. Translation gives CASSQSLAGGYNEQFF.

This rearrangement joins TRBV5-1 to TRBJ1-1, with a weak D call TRBD1 (6 bases). The length of the CDR3 is 16 residues. V was pared by 4 bases and J by 1 base, with 17 bases between. CDR1 and CDR2 (germline): SGHRS, YFSETQ. The CDR3 region has the DNA TGCGCCAGCAGCGGGGGCCTCATACACCAGAACACTGAAGCTTTCTTT. This codes for CASSGGLIHQNTEAFF.

V and J are TRBV6-5 and TRBJ1-2; TRBD1 matches at 7 bases. The trim removed 6 bases at V and 6 bases at J, leaving 4 bases unmatched. The CDR3 loop spans 12 amino acids. Germline V lookup: CDR1 MNHEY, CDR2 SVGAGI. The CDR3 here is CASRSTGDGYTF. The CDR3 DNA follows: TGTGCCAGCAGGTCTACAGGGGATGGCTACACCTTC.

The rearrangement joins TRBV5-5 to TRBJ2-3; 8 nucleotides match TRBD2. Germline CDR1 SGHKS, CDR2 YYEKEE (reference sequence). J gave up 6 bases and V 4 bases, and 7 bases lay outside the gene matches. The CDR3 is 14 amino acids. The CDR3 nucleotides are TGTGCCAGCAGCCGGGGGGGGGAAAAGGATACGCAGTATTTT. Translated, it gives CASSRGGEKDTQYF.

The chain recombines TRBV11-2 with TRBJ2-2; TRBD2 aligns across 7 bases. CDR3 length equals 13 residues. Per germline, CDR1 SGHAT and CDR2 FQNNGV. After removal of 5 bases from V and 7 bases from J, the junction contained 4 bases not matched to a gene. The DNA for the CDR3 is TGTGCCAGCAGCACCGGACTAGGCGGGGAGCTGTTTTTT. Protein product: CASSTGLGGELFF.